The 21 T cell receptor beta chains listed next were all sequenced from one sample in a study of T cell responses to AZD1222 COVID-19 vaccine. Only in-frame clones appear in the TCRdb table, and some are missing; sequencing was by immunoSEQ multiplex PCR. The table records about 180,000 clones, 80% to 95% of them present only once. The starting material was peripheral blood, obtained 28 days after the second AZD1222 dose. The receptors were gathered from an adult who received the AZD1222 COVID-19 vaccine.

The chain has TRBV4-3 and TRBJ1-1; TRBD1 aligns across 7 bases. The CDR3 sequence is 15 residues long. Germline V gene data show CDR1 as LGHNA and CDR2 as YSLEER. The J segment lost 7 bases and the V segment lost 0 bases, leaving 8 bases of the junction unmatched. DNA of the CDR3: TGCGCCAGCAGCCAAGAGTCGACAGGGTTTGATGAAGCTTTCTTT. As protein: CASSQESTGFDEAFF.

The V gene is TRBV7-2, the J gene TRBJ1-4; the D is unclear. Trimming shortened V by 3 bases and J by 4 bases, and 6 bases separated the two germline ends. Germline CDR1 reads SGHTA; CDR2 reads FQGNSA. The CDR3 length is 13 residues. In nucleotides, the CDR3 is TGTGCCAGCAGCTTTTGGGGTAATGAAAAACTGTTTTTT. Its translation: CASSFWGNEKLFF.

J is TRBJ2-6 and V is TRBV7-3; TRBD2 aligns across 10 bases. Germline assignment: CDR1 SGHTA and CDR2 FQGTGA. V shed 5 bases and J 2 bases; nucleotides not matched to a gene: 0. This CDR3 has 15 amino acids. This CDR3 is CASSLAGAGANVLTF. CDR3 in DNA: TGTGCCAGCAGCCTAGCGGGAGCTGGGGCCAACGTCCTGACTTTC.

V gene TRBV19 combines with J gene TRBJ1-2; 8 bases are shared with TRBD1. This CDR3 is built from 14 residues. V shed 3 bases and J 3 bases; nucleotides not matched to a gene: 3. Per germline, CDR1 LNHDA and CDR2 SQIVND (reference sequence). The CDR3 DNA sequence: TGTGCCAGTAGTATTCAGGGGGCGTACTATGGCTACACCTTC. Its translation: CASSIQGAYYGYTF.

With respect to this clone: Within the sample, other DNA sequences also encode this same CDR3. V and J are TRBV2 and TRBJ2-1; D possibly corresponds to TRBD2 (6 bases). The CDR3 is 14 amino acids. Germline loops: CDR1 SNHLY, CDR2 FYNNEI. The ends were cut back, 3 bases at V and 5 bases at J, with 11 bases in the middle. The CDR3 nucleotides are TGTGCCAGCAGTGAGGCTAGCGAGGACAATGAGCAGTTCTTC. It codes for CASSEASEDNEQFF.

The chain is built from TRBV19 and TRBJ2-2; TRBD1 matches 9 bases. Germline values: CDR1 LNHDA, CDR2 SQIVND (reference sequence). The CDR3 consists of 15 residues. With V trimmed by 5 bases and J by 9 bases, 10 bases remained unmatched. CDR3 sequence reads: CASSSRGGQGWELFF. In nucleotides, the CDR3 is TGTGCCAGTAGTTCCCGAGGGGGACAGGGTTGGGAGCTGTTTTTT. The full variable domain, rest sourced from reference TRBV19 and TRBJ2-2, is DGGITQSPKYLFRKEGQNVTLSCEQNLNHDAMYWYRQDPGQGLRLIYYSQIVNDFQKGDIAEGYSVSREKKESFPLTVTSAQKNPTAFYLCASSSRGGQGWELFFGEGSRLTVL.

This clone was detected a few times. The chain employs TRBV7-8 and TRBJ1-4, with 10 bases identical to TRBD1. Germline loops: CDR1 SGHVS, CDR2 FQNEAQ. The CDR3 is 15 amino acids. V shed 4 bases and J 8 bases; nucleotides not matched to a gene: 7. CDR3 sequence reads: CASSSRTGGWEKLFF. The CDR3 nucleotides are TGTGCCAGCAGCTCTCGGACAGGGGGTTGGGAAAAACTGTTTTTT.

The V call is TRBV11-2, the J call TRBJ2-5; perhaps D is TRBD1 or TRBD2 (5 bases each). V dropped 2 bases and J dropped 1 base, with 14 bases sitting between them. Germline assignment: CDR1 SGHAT and CDR2 FQNNGV. CDR3 size: 16 residues. The DNA for the CDR3 is TGTGCCAGCAGCTTATCCCCCGGGGCTGGCCAAGAGACCCAGTACTTC. Protein sequence: CASSLSPGAGQETQYF.

DNA of the CDR3: TGCGCCAGCAGCGCGACAGGGTCCCCCTACGAGCAGTACTTC. This sequence encodes CASSATGSPYEQYF. The chain carries TRBV5-1 and TRBJ2-7, with 7 positions matching TRBD1. Germline V lookup: CDR1 SGHRS, CDR2 YFSETQ. The CDR3 sequence is 14 residues long. Trimming cost V 4 bases and J 2 bases; bases outside gene matches: 6.

This sequence joins TRBV12-5 and TRBJ1-1; tentative D call: TRBD1 (5 bases). CDR3 length: 15 amino acids. Trimming removed 6 bases at V and 3 bases at J, with 17 bases between. CDR1 is LGHNT, CDR2 FRNRAP, per germline. The CDR3 spells CASGLSQRDDTEAFF. CDR3 bases: TGTGCTAGTGGCCTGTCTCAGAGGGACGACACTGAAGCTTTCTTT.

The chain links TRBV3-1 (or the pseudogene TRBV3-2) to TRBJ1-2; possibly TRBD1 for D (6 bases). V dropped 5 bases and J dropped 6 bases, with 13 bases sitting between them. The germline V gene encodes CDR1 LGHDT and CDR2 YNNKEL (reference sequence). This CDR3 comprises 13 residues. In DNA, the CDR3 is TGTGCCAGCAGCAAGGGGGGGACAAATGGCTACACCTTC. Translated: CASSKGGTNGYTF.

The sample holds one count of this clone. The chain employs TRBV28 and TRBJ2-3; D unresolved. Germline-derived CDR1 and CDR2 are MDHEN and SYDVKM. V gave up 9 bases and J gave up 1 base, with 8 bases separating them. This CDR3 is built from 12 residues. As DNA, the CDR3 is TGTGCCAGTACCATTGGCACAGATACGCAGTATTTT. It encodes CASTIGTDTQYF.

The chain has TRBV12-3 or TRBV12-4 and TRBJ1-6; D unresolved. With 7 bases removed from V and 8 bases from J, the gap between germline ends came to 9 bases. CDR3 length: 12 residues. CDR3 amino acids: CASKDFDSPLHF. CDR3 bases: TGTGCCAGCAAGGACTTCGATTCACCCCTCCACTTT.

Details on this clone: A read error may produce the germline difference seen at one junction end. This chain uses TRBV6-5 with TRBJ1-6; TRBD1 aligns across 8 bases. Germline V gene sequence: CDR1 MNHEY, CDR2 SVGAGI. The CDR3 runs to 15 residues. CDR3 sequence: CASSPETGVGSLLHF. In DNA, the CDR3 is TGTGCCAGCAGCCCGGAGACAGGGGTCGGTTCACTCCTCCACTTT.

V is TRBV6-5 and J is TRBJ1-5; a possible D gene is TRBD1 (5 bases). CDR1 MNHEY and CDR2 SVGAGI come from the germline V gene. V gave up 0 bases and J gave up 4 bases, with 13 bases separating them. The CDR3 consists of 16 residues. CDR3 sequence reads: CASSYSGTGDNQPQHF. CDR3 coding DNA: TGTGCCAGCAGTTACTCGGGGACGGGGGATAATCAGCCCCAGCATTTT.

V gene TRBV5-1 combines with J gene TRBJ2-5; D assignment may be TRBD1 or TRBD2 (6 bases each). V lost 0 bases to trimming and J lost 0 bases, with 12 bases between them. Per the germline V gene, CDR1 is SGHRS and CDR2 is YFSETQ. This CDR3 is 16 amino acids long. DNA for the CDR3: TGCGCCAGCAGCTTGGCCGTGAGGGGGGACCAAGAGACCCAGTACTTC. This encodes CASSLAVRGDQETQYF.

The rearrangement joins TRBV6-5 to TRBJ1-4, with TRBD1 matching 8 bases. The germline V gene encodes CDR1 MNHEY and CDR2 SVGAGI. This CDR3 has 16 residues. The V segment lost 0 bases and the J segment 0 bases; nucleotides outside the gene matches: 0. The CDR3 is CASSYSGQATNEKLFF. Written as DNA, the CDR3 is TGTGCCAGCAGTTACTCGGGACAGGCAACTAATGAAAAACTGTTTTTT.

The gene calls are TRBV7-6 and TRBJ2-2, with a possible D match to TRBD1 (6 bases). The CDR3 is made up of 17 amino acids. From germline, CDR1 is SGHVS and CDR2 FNYEAQ. Trimming left V 5 bases short and J 5 bases short, with 21 bases between. CDR3 DNA sequence: TGTGCCAGCAGCCCCCGTTTAAGGCAGGGGATGACCGGGGAGCTGTTTTTT. This codes for CASSPRLRQGMTGELFF.

The genes are TRBV5-4 and TRBJ2-1, with 7 bases matching TRBD1. The J segment lost 4 bases and the V segment lost 7 bases, leaving 2 bases of the junction unmatched. The CDR3 is 12 amino acids. Germline loops: CDR1 SGHNT, CDR2 YYREEE (reference sequence). The CDR3 is CASGGQYNEQFF. The CDR3 region has the DNA TGTGCCAGCGGGGGACAGTACAATGAGCAGTTCTTC. Based on the CDR3 plus reference TRBV5-4 and TRBJ2-1, the full variable domain is ETGVTQSPTHLIKTRGQQVTLRCSSQSGHNTVSWYQQALGQGPQFIFQYYREEENGRGNFPPRFSGLQFPNYSSELNVNALELDDSALYLCASGGQYNEQFFGPGTRLTVL.

In the case of this clone: The sample contains more than one DNA sequence encoding this CDR3. The chain couples TRBV19 to TRBJ1-5, with 8 bases identical to TRBD1. The ends lost 2 bases at V and 4 bases at J; junction bases unmatched: 4. Germline V CDR1 and CDR2: LNHDA, SQIVND (reference sequence). This CDR3 region has 15 residues. CDR3 nucleotide sequence: TGTGCCAGTAGTATAACAGGGGGAGGAAATCAGCCCCAGCATTTT. As protein: CASSITGGGNQPQHF.

The chain joins TRBV9 to TRBJ1-6, with 10 bases fitting TRBD1. Germline trimming cut 3 bases from V and 8 bases from J; bases unmatched to any gene: 5. This CDR3 spans 15 amino acids. Looked up from germline, CDR1 is SGDLS and CDR2 is YYNGEE. CDR3 DNA sequence: TGTGCCAGCAGCGGGGGACAGGGGCTGGATTCACCCCTCCACTTT. Translated, it gives CASSGGQGLDSPLHF.